One and the same sample provided the 4 T cell receptor beta chains below, sequenced in a study of blood T cells in healthy people across ages. PCR was performed a second time for about 6 to 12 cycles using a sample-barcoded 5' primer and a J-beta primer mix. TCRdb recomputed calls from the 5' RACE reads with MiXCR, one row per CDR3 protein. The sample holds 1.5 million to 2 million distinct CDR3 sequences, 25% to 30% seen once. Sequenced material: blood. The source of these receptors is a woman younger than 45 in good health.

This clonotype was detected many times. The rearrangement uses TRBV4-1 and TRBJ2-1; D uncertain. Trimming took 1 base from V and 0 from J, leaving 10 bases between them. The CDR3 spans 16 residues. The germline V gene encodes CDR1 MGHRA and CDR2 YSYEKL. DNA for the CDR3: TGCGCCAGCAGCCAAGTTCTGGGTAGCTCCTACAATGAGCAGTTCTTC. Translation gives CASSQVLGSSYNEQFF.

This clonotype was seen a handful of times. The chain is built from TRBV20-1 and TRBJ2-1; 7 nucleotides agree with TRBD2. Germline V gene data show CDR1 as DFQATT and CDR2 as SNEGSKA (reference sequence). V gave up 0 bases and J gave up 7 bases; unmatched junction bases: 6. This CDR3 is 14 amino acids long. CDR3 sequence: CSARDWTSGNEQFF. CDR3 in DNA: TGCAGTGCTAGAGATTGGACTAGTGGGAATGAGCAGTTCTTC.

With respect to this clonotype: This sequence may be a read error, since a much larger clone differs from it by one base. The chain has TRBV12-3 or TRBV12-4 and TRBJ1-5; D is perhaps TRBD1 (5 bases). The CDR3 sequence is 17 residues long. Trimming took off 5 bases at V and 5 bases at J, with 22 bases between the two ends. The chain's CDR3 is CASSPLDRPGPDQPQHF. The CDR3 bases are TGTGCCAGCAGTCCCCTCGACCGACCAGGGCCGGATCAGCCCCAGCATTTT.

This clonotype was counted between two and nine times. J is TRBJ2-3 and V is TRBV12-3 or TRBV12-4, with 10 bases identical to TRBD2. The V segment lost 3 bases and the J segment 2 bases; nucleotides outside the gene matches: 5. CDR3 length: 16 amino acids. As DNA, the CDR3 is TGTGCCAGCAGTTTTAGGACTAGCGGATACACAGATACGCAGTATTTT. Protein: CASSFRTSGYTDTQYF.